The 21 T cell receptor beta chains below all came from one sample that was sequenced in a study of Tregs in tolerant kidney transplant recipients. Recipients received nonmyeloablative bone marrow transplants from related graft donors, with transient mixed chimerism. Assay used: immunoSEQ multiplex PCR; TCRdb lists only in-frame clones, some missing. Among around 50,000 clones listed, roughly nine tenths were seen once. Sequenced material: CD8+ T cells from blood (PBMCs), taken 12 months after the transplant. Source of these receptors: a human patient who received a combined kidney and bone marrow transplant. Some T cells may trace back to the graft donor.

This rearrangement joins TRBV10-3 to TRBJ1-6; TRBD1 matches 8 bases. Germline trimming cut 10 bases from V and 4 bases from J; bases unmatched to any gene: 9. Germline loops: CDR1 ENHRY, CDR2 SYGVKD. The CDR3 has 15 residues. The CDR3 DNA reads as TGTGCCACCACGACAGGGGCCGATTATAATTCACCCCTCCACTTT. Its translation: CATTTGADYNSPLHF.

Remarks on this clone: Distinct nucleotide sequences in the sample also encode this CDR3. The chain combines TRBV28 with TRBJ1-6; D is uncertain. The CDR3 extends over 14 amino acids. CDR1 is MDHEN, CDR2 SYDVKM, per germline. V was shortened by 3 bases and J by 0 bases, with 3 bases between the two germline ends. The CDR3 DNA reads as TGTGCCAGCAGTTTCCACTCCTATAATTCACCCCTCCACTTT. It codes for CASSFHSYNSPLHF.

The gene calls are TRBV27 and TRBJ2-7; 9 bases are shared with TRBD1. The CDR3 is made up of 14 amino acids. V lost 3 bases, J lost 6 bases, and 6 bases stayed unmatched. CDR1 and CDR2 (germline): MNHEY, SMNVEV (reference sequence). The chain's CDR3 is CASSFLDRGGEQYF. The CDR3 DNA sequence: TGTGCCAGCAGTTTTTTGGACAGGGGAGGCGAGCAGTACTTC.

The CDR3 DNA sequence: TGTGCCAGCAGCCCAGGGACAGCCCCGCGCACAGATACGCAGTATTTT. It translates to CASSPGTAPRTDTQYF. The rearrangement links TRBV4-2 to TRBJ2-3, with TRBD1 matching over 7 bases. This CDR3 comprises 16 residues. Germline CDR1 LGHNA, CDR2 YNFKEQ. J gave up 1 base and V 4 bases, and 8 bases lay outside the gene matches.

As to this clone: One junction end disagrees with the germline gene, perhaps due to a read error. This chain links TRBV6-1 with TRBJ1-5; D unresolved. The CDR3 contains 14 residues. Germline CDR1 reads MNHNS; CDR2 reads SASEGT. The CDR3 here is CASREGYSNQPQHF. The CDR3 DNA reads as TGTGCCAGCAGGGAAGGCTATAGCAATCAGCCCCAGCATTTT.

The V call is TRBV7-2, the J call TRBJ2-2; 7 nucleotides line up with TRBD2. The CDR3 contains 16 residues. V trimming: 5 bases; J trimming: 3 bases; junction bases outside the gene matches: 9. CDR1 is SGHTA, CDR2 FQGNSA, per germline. DNA for the CDR3: TGTGCCAGCAGCGACCGGGACTATAAATACACCGGGGAGCTGTTTTTT. It specifies CASSDRDYKYTGELFF.

The rearrangement joins TRBV4-1 to TRBJ1-2; D perhaps matches TRBD1 (5 bases). The CDR3 is made up of 13 amino acids. Trimming left V 1 base short and J 8 bases short, with 11 bases between. The germline V gene has CDR1 MGHRA and CDR2 YSYEKL. CDR3 coding DNA: TGCGCCAGCAGCCAAGTGGGCGCAGGGGGCTACACCTTC. This encodes CASSQVGAGGYTF.

Details on this clone: Without the conserved terminal phenylalanine or tryptophan, this CDR3 likely stems from a read error. In DNA, the CDR3 is TGTGCCAGCAGCCCGCGACAGGGGGCTTACGAGCAGTACCTC. Residues: CASSPRQGAYEQYL. The chain carries TRBV5-5 and TRBJ2-7; 10 bases fit TRBD1. Trimming cost V 4 bases and J 4 bases; bases outside gene matches: 5. Germline CDR1 and CDR2: SGHKS and YYEKEE (reference sequence). This CDR3 has 14 residues.

The CDR3 region has the DNA TGTGCCAGCAGTTTAAATTTTGCGGAGGGAAATAACTATGGCTACACCTTC. Translating it yields CASSLNFAEGNNYGYTF. This sequence joins TRBV27 and TRBJ1-2; D is undetermined. CDR1 and CDR2 (germline): MNHEY, SMNVEV (reference sequence). Trimming pared 2 bases from V and 1 base from J, leaving 17 bases between. CDR3 size: 17 residues.

This clone was observed a few times. The gene calls are TRBV4-2 and TRBJ2-7; TRBD2 might be the D (6 bases). This CDR3 is 16 amino acids long. Germline CDR1 is LGHNA and CDR2 is YNFKEQ. V lost 1 base to trimming and J lost 0 bases, with 13 bases between them. The CDR3, as DNA: TGTGCCAGCAGCCAAGGTTCAGCCGGGAGCTCCTACGAGCAGTACTTC. Protein product: CASSQGSAGSSYEQYF.

DNA of the CDR3: TGTGCCAGCAGCCGGACTCTTCCCCACGAGCAGTACTTC. This sequence encodes CASSRTLPHEQYF. The genes are TRBV7-9 and TRBJ2-7; D perhaps matches TRBD2 (5 bases). V dropped 5 bases and J dropped 5 bases, with 13 bases sitting between them. The CDR3 runs 13 residues. CDR1 and CDR2 (germline): SEHNR, FQNEAQ (reference sequence).

V is TRBV10-3 and J is TRBJ2-7, with TRBD2 matching 7 bases. The germline gives CDR1 ENHRY, CDR2 SYGVKD. The ends lost 5 bases at V and 0 bases at J; junction bases unmatched: 4. The CDR3 runs 14 residues. The CDR3 bases are TGTGCCATCAGTCTCGGGGGGAGCTCCTACGAGCAGTACTTC. Protein product: CAISLGGSSYEQYF.

As to this clone: A read error may explain this, as a much larger clone is one base away. The chain couples TRBV6-5 to TRBJ2-5; 9 bases are a match to TRBD2. The J call could be wrong; TRBJ2-7 is a better fit for the DNA end. Germline values: CDR1 MNHEY, CDR2 SVGAGI. The CDR3 contains 14 residues. The CDR3 nucleotides are TGTGCCAGCAGTTATTCGACTAGCGGCTACGAGCAGTACTTC. Its protein product is CASSYSTSGYEQYF.

The chain joins TRBV7-9 to TRBJ2-2; 9 bases agree with TRBD1. This CDR3 has 16 residues. Germline values: CDR1 SEHNR, CDR2 FQNEAQ (reference sequence). V lost 5 bases and J lost 2; bases outside the gene matches: 6. The CDR3 DNA is TGTGCCAGCAGCCCATCGGACAGGGGAAACACCGGGGAGCTGTTTTTT. It specifies CASSPSDRGNTGELFF. The whole variable domain, remainder taken from reference TRBV7-9 and TRBJ2-2, is DTGVSQNPRHKITKRGQNVTFRCDPISEHNRLYWYRQTLGQGPEFLTYFQNEAQLEKSRLLSDRFSAERPKGSFSTLEIQRTEQGDSAMYLCASSPSDRGNTGELFFGEGSRLTVL.

The chain recombines TRBV9 with TRBJ2-4; TRBD2 matches at 7 bases. Germline CDR1 is SGDLS and CDR2 is YYNGEE. The J segment lost 9 bases and the V segment lost 5 bases, leaving 8 bases of the junction unmatched. The CDR3 has 13 residues. The CDR3 spells CASSPGGSTIQYF. DNA of the CDR3: TGTGCCAGCAGTCCCGGGGGGTCAACCATTCAGTACTTC.

This clone was observed many times. This chain connects TRBV7-9 to TRBJ2-1; 7 nucleotides line up with TRBD2. CDR1 and CDR2 (germline): SEHNR, FQNEAQ (reference sequence). Germline trimming cut 1 base from V and 4 bases from J; bases unmatched to any gene: 1. This CDR3 has 14 amino acids. This CDR3 is CASSLELAYNEQFF. For the CDR3, the DNA is TGTGCCAGCAGCTTAGAACTAGCGTACAATGAGCAGTTCTTC.

The rearrangement joins TRBV19 to TRBJ2-7; D uncertain. CDR3 size: 14 residues. Between the trimmed V and J ends, which lost 2 bases and 2 bases, there was a span of 10 bases. Germline CDR1 reads LNHDA; CDR2 reads SQIVND (reference sequence). CDR3 sequence: CASSITQVAYEQYF. In nucleotides, the CDR3 is TGTGCCAGTAGTATAACCCAGGTTGCCTACGAGCAGTACTTC.

This chain joins TRBV18 and TRBJ1-5; D unclear. Germline assignment: CDR1 KGHSH and CDR2 LQKENI. With 2 bases removed from V and 0 bases from J, the gap between germline ends came to 8 bases. This CDR3 is 15 amino acids long. The CDR3 region is CASSPVELSNQPQHF. DNA of the CDR3: TGTGCCAGCTCACCAGTTGAGCTTAGCAATCAGCCCCAGCATTTT.

V is TRBV23-1 and J is TRBJ2-2, with D possibly being TRBD2 (7 bases). TRBV23-1 is classed as an ORF, of uncertain function. V was trimmed by 2 bases and J by 2 bases, leaving 18 bases between them. CDR3 length: 18 residues. Here the CDR3 reads CASSQTKWGGPNTGELFF. Here the CDR3 DNA reads TGCGCCAGCAGTCAAACAAAGTGGGGGGGCCCAAACACCGGGGAGCTGTTTTTT.

This clone was counted a single time. This sequence joins TRBV27 and TRBJ2-1, with 9 bases matching TRBD2. Germline V lookup: CDR1 MNHEY, CDR2 SMNVEV (reference sequence). Losses at the gene ends were 6 bases for V and 4 bases for J; bases not matched to a gene: 10. CDR3 length: 16 residues. This chain's CDR3 is CASSLLAGVSYNEQFF. CDR3 bases: TGTGCCAGCAGCTTGTTAGCGGGAGTGAGTTACAATGAGCAGTTCTTC.

This clone was detected once. This rearrangement joins TRBV4-1 to TRBJ2-3, with D uncertain. This CDR3 spans 13 amino acids. Germline values: CDR1 MGHRA, CDR2 YSYEKL. V lost 5 bases to trimming and J lost 0 bases, with 6 bases between them. The CDR3 bases are TGCGCCAGCAGCGCCACTAGCACAGATACGCAGTATTTT. It yields the protein CASSATSTDTQYF.